The 2 T cell receptor beta chains below come from one sample, sequenced in a study of Graves' ophthalmopathy and Graves' hyperthyroidism. Amplified TCR beta CDR3 regions were obtained using RNA transcripts as template. Amplification began with first-round RT-PCR using HTBI primers, then second-round multiplex PCR was performed. TCRdb re-analysed the multiplex PCR reads in MiXCR, keeping a single row per CDR3 protein. This table holds 30,000 to 50,000 distinct CDR3 sequences, approximately 46% found once. What was sequenced was peripheral blood. Every receptor here comes from an adult woman with stable Graves' hyperthyroidism.

The chain recombines TRBV25-1 with TRBJ2-7; 7 bases align to TRBD1. CDR3 length: 15 amino acids. Per germline, CDR1 MGHDK and CDR2 SYGVNS. J was trimmed by 0 bases and V by 4 bases; bases with no gene match: 6. CDR3 protein: CASSALDRSSYEQYF. The DNA for the CDR3 is TGTGCCAGCAGTGCCCTGGACAGGAGCTCCTACGAGCAGTACTTC.

The genes are TRBV20-1 and TRBJ2-7, with 13 positions matching TRBD2. Per the germline V gene, CDR1 is DFQATT and CDR2 is SNEGSKA (reference sequence). The CDR3 contains 18 residues. The V gene end was trimmed by 0 bases and the J gene end by 1 base; junction bases not matched to a gene: 9. The chain's CDR3 is CSARDITGLAGASYEQYF. The CDR3 nucleotides read TGCAGTGCTAGAGATATTACCGGACTAGCGGGAGCGTCCTACGAGCAGTACTTC.